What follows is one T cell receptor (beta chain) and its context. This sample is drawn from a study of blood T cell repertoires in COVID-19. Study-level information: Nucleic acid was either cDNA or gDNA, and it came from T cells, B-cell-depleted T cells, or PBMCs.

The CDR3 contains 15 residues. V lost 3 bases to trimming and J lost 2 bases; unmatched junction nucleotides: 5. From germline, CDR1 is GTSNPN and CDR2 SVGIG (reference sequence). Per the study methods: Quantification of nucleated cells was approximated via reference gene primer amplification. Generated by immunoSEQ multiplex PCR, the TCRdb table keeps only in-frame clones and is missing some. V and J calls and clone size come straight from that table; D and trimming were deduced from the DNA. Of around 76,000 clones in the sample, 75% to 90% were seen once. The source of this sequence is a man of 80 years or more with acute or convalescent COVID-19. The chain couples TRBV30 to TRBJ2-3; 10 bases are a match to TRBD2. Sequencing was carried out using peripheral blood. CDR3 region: CAWRRAGGPTDTQYF. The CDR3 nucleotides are TGTGCCTGGAGAAGAGCGGGGGGGCCCACAGATACGCAGTATTTT.